A selection of T cell receptor beta chains follows, all from one sample in a study of T cells in Graves' hyperthyroidism and ophthalmopathy. One entry per CDR3 protein results from TCRdb running MiXCR on the multiplex PCR reads. The sample includes about 510,000 distinct CDR3 sequences, around 15% of them seen just once. Sequenced material: blood. The source is a woman in her thirties or forties with Graves' hyperthyroidism. The CDR3 runs from the conserved cysteine through the conserved F or W. Each record gives: clone size, D gene, V gene, J gene, CDR3 DNA, CDR3 protein. D genes are given only for firm matches. For some rows the clone size is stated as once, few or many, or as a class when expanded; others skip it.

>many|.|TRBV2|TRBJ2-7
TGTGCCAGCACCCTCAACCTGGTAGAATCCTACGAGCAGTACTTC
CASTLNLVESYEQYF
>many|TRBD2|TRBV28|TRBJ2-1
TGTGCCAGCAGTTCCTGGACTAGCGGGGGATCATACAATGAGCAGTTCTTC
CASSSWTSGGSYNEQFF
>.|TRBD1|TRBV18|TRBJ1-5
TGTGCCAGCTCACCAAGGACAGGGGCGCAGTATAGCAATCAGCCCCAGCATTTT
CASSPRTGAQYSNQPQHF
>many|TRBD2|TRBV3-1|TRBJ2-3
TGTGCCAGCAGCCAAGACACTAGCGGTAGCACAGATACGCAGTATTTT
CASSQDTSGSTDTQYF
>many|TRBD1|TRBV20-1|TRBJ2-7
TGCAGTGTTGGACGTCCAACAGGGGACGAGCAGTACTTC
CSVGRPTGDEQYF
>many|.|TRBV30|TRBJ1-2
TGTGCCTGGAGTGTAAGTTCCGGGAACTATGGCTACACCTTC
CAWSVSSGNYGYTF
>many|TRBD2|TRBV12-3/TRBV12-4|TRBJ2-1
TGTGCCAGCAGCGAGACTAGCGGGGGATACAATGAGCAGTTCTTC
CASSETSGGYNEQFF
>many|.|TRBV2|TRBJ1-1
TGTGCCAGCACGGGCAGGGTCATGAACACTGAAGCTTTCTTT
CASTGRVMNTEAFF
>.|TRBD2|TRBV7-3|TRBJ2-1
TGTGCCAGCAGCTTAAGTCCAGCGGGAGTCAATGAGCAGTTCTTC
CASSLSPAGVNEQFF
>many|.|TRBV5-1|TRBJ1-4
TGCGCCAGCAGCTTGGCCGAGGGGGAAAAACTGTTTTTT
CASSLAEGEKLFF
>many|.|TRBV27|TRBJ2-3
TGTGCCAGCAGTGCCCGGACAGCCGAACACACAGATACGCAGTATTTT
CASSARTAEHTDTQYF
>many|TRBD2|TRBV2|TRBJ2-7
TGTGCCAGCTTCCCCCGGGCTAGCGGAACCTACGAGCAGTACTTC
CASFPRASGTYEQYF
>.|.|TRBV11-1|TRBJ2-1
TGTGCCAGCAGCTTTTTTCTGGGACGTCGGAAAGATGAGCAGTTCTTC
CASSFFLGRRKDEQFF
>few|.|TRBV4-1|TRBJ2-2
TGCGCCAGCAGCCAAGGACCGACACTTAACACCGGGGAGCTGTTTTTT
CASSQGPTLNTGELFF